Listed below are T cell receptor beta chains from one sample, sequenced in a study of blood T cell repertoires in COVID-19. Some clones are missing from TCRdb's copy, which holds only in-frame ones; the method was immunoSEQ multiplex PCR. The profile shows 300,000 to 450,000 clones, 85% of them singletons. Input material: peripheral blood. All receptors derive from a woman aged 18-29 years with acute or convalescent COVID-19. The CDR3 runs from the conserved cysteine through the conserved F or W. Each record gives: V gene, clone size, D gene, J gene, CDR3 protein, CDR3 DNA. The D gene is left open where the match is weak. A row's size may be missing; if present it is once, few, many or a size class.

V: TRBV10-3
size: NA
D: NA
J: TRBJ2-5
CDR3: CAISEGRGETQYF
DNA: TGTGCCATCAGTGAAGGCAGAGGGGAGACCCAGTACTTC

V: TRBV6-5
size: NA
D: NA
J: TRBJ1-2
CDR3: CASREPTGRGGYTF
DNA: TGTGCCAGCAGGGAGCCCACGGGGAGAGGAGGCTACACCTTC

V: TRBV4-1
size: NA
D: NA
J: TRBJ2-7
CDR3: CASSQDGAGREQYF
DNA: TGCGCCAGCAGCCAAGATGGGGCAGGGCGTGAGCAGTACTTC

V: TRBV6-5
size: once
D: NA
J: TRBJ1-5
CDR3: CASSYSRGFPQHF
DNA: TGTGCCAGCAGTTACTCGAGGGGGTTTCCCCAGCATTTT

V: TRBV19
size: NA
D: TRBD1
J: TRBJ1-6
CDR3: CATGDRVDSPLHF
DNA: TGTGCCACCGGGGACAGGGTTGATTCACCCCTCCACTTT

V: TRBV28
size: NA
D: NA
J: TRBJ1-2
CDR3: CASANTGRTLYGYTF
DNA: TGTGCCAGCGCGAACACCGGCCGGACTCTTTATGGCTACACCTTC

V: TRBV5-4
size: NA
D: TRBD1
J: TRBJ1-2
CDR3: CASSLEGGFYGYTF
DNA: TGTGCCAGCAGCTTGGAAGGGGGCTTCTATGGCTACACCTTC

V: TRBV9
size: NA
D: NA
J: TRBJ1-1
CDR3: CASSFTQNTEAFF
DNA: TGTGCCAGCAGCTTTACTCAGAACACTGAAGCTTTCTTT

V: TRBV5-1
size: NA
D: TRBD2
J: TRBJ2-3
CDR3: CASSLGSGGTDTQYF
DNA: TGCGCCAGCAGCTTGGGTAGCGGGGGTACAGATACGCAGTATTTT

V: TRBV5-6
size: NA
D: NA
J: TRBJ1-5
CDR3: CASSLAGGRREQPQHF
DNA: TGTGCCAGCAGCTTGGCCGGGGGGCGCCGAGAACAGCCCCAGCATTTT

V: TRBV9
size: once
D: TRBD1
J: TRBJ2-1
CDR3: CASSVGSEGAQEQFF
DNA: TGTGCCAGCAGCGTTGGGAGCGAGGGGGCCCAGGAGCAGTTCTTC

V: TRBV7-3
size: NA
D: NA
J: TRBJ2-1
CDR3: CASSSLGSGFYNEQFF
DNA: TGTGCCAGCAGCTCCCTAGGGAGCGGATTTTACAATGAGCAGTTCTTC

V: TRBV29-1
size: NA
D: TRBD1
J: TRBJ2-7
CDR3: CSASTGTAYEQYF
DNA: TGCAGCGCTTCAACCGGGACAGCTTACGAGCAGTACTTC

V: TRBV27
size: NA
D: TRBD1
J: TRBJ1-2
CDR3: CASSAGQGAGANYGYTF
DNA: TGTGCCAGCAGTGCAGGGCAGGGGGCCGGGGCTAACTATGGCTACACCTTC

V: TRBV30
size: NA
D: NA
J: TRBJ2-7
CDR3: CAWSVRGGAYEQYF
DNA: TGTGCCTGGAGTGTACGAGGGGGGGCGTACGAGCAGTACTTC

V: TRBV4-1
size: NA
D: NA
J: TRBJ2-5
CDR3: CASSQTGLLETQYF
DNA: TGCGCCAGCAGCCAAACCGGACTCCTCGAGACCCAGTACTTC

V: TRBV27
size: NA
D: NA
J: TRBJ2-6
CDR3: CASTRDSGANVLTF
DNA: TGTGCCAGCACCCGGGACTCTGGGGCCAACGTCCTGACTTTC

V: TRBV5-6
size: NA
D: NA
J: TRBJ1-1
CDR3: CASSMGRGMNTEAFF
DNA: TGTGCCAGCAGCATGGGGCGGGGCATGAACACTGAAGCTTTCTTT